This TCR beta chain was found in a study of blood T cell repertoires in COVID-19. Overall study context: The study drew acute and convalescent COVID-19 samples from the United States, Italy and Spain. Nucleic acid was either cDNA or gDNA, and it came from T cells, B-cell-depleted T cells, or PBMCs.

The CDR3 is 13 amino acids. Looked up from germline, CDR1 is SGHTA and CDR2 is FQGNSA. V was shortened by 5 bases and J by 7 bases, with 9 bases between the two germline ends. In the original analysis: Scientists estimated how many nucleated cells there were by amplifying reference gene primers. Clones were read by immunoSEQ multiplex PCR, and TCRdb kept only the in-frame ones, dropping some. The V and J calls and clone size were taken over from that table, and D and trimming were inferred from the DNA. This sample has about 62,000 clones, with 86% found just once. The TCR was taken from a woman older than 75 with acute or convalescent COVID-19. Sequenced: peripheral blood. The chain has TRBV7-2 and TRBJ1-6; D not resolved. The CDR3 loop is CASSRGGNSPLHF. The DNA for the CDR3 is TGTGCCAGCAGCCGCGGAGGGAATTCACCCCTCCACTTT.